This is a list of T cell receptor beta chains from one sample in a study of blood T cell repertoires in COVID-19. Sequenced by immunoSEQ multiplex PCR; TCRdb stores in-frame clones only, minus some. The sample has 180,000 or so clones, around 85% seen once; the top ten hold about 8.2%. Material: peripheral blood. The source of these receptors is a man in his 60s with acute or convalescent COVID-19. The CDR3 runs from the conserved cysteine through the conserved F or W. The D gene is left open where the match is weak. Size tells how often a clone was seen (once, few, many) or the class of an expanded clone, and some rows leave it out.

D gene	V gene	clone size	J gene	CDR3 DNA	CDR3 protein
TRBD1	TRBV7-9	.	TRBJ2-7	TGTGCCAGCAGCGTCCGGGGGGACAGGGAGACCGAGCAGTACTTC	CASSVRGDRETEQYF
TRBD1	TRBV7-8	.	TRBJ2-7	TGTGCCAGCAGCTTCAGACAGGGACGATACGAGCAGTACTTC	CASSFRQGRYEQYF
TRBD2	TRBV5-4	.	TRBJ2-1	TGTGCCAGCAGCTCCCTGACTAGCGGGAGTCACAATGAGCAGTTCTTC	CASSSLTSGSHNEQFF
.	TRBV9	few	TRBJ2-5	TGTGCCAGCAGCGTAGTTTCAGGTCAAGAGACCCAGTACTTC	CASSVVSGQETQYF
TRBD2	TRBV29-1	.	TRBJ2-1	TGCAGCGTTGGTGGGACTACTTACAATGAGCAGTTCTTC	CSVGGTTYNEQFF
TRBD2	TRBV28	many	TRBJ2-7	TGTGCCAGCAGTTGGGGCGGGAGGGCCTTGCAGTACTTC	CASSWGGRALQYF
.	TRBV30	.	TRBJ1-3	TGTGCCTGGACAAGGGACACAGATGGAAACACCATATATTTT	CAWTRDTDGNTIYF
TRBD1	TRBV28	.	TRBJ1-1	TGTGCCAGCAGTTTAAAGTTCCGACAGGGGTTGGGGGCTTTCTTT	CASSLKFRQGLGAFF
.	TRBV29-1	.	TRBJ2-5	TGCAGCGTTGAGAGGAGCCCGCAAGAGACCCAGTACTTC	CSVERSPQETQYF
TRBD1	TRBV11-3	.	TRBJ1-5	TGTGCCAGCAGCTCCCCGGGACAGGGAGTCGATCAGCCCCAGCATTTT	CASSSPGQGVDQPQHF
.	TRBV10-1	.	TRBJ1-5	TGCGCCAGCAGTGTCAGGGGCGGCAATCAGCCCCAGCATTTT	CASSVRGGNQPQHF
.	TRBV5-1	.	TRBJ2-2	TGCGCCAGCAGCTTCCTAGCGAACACCGGGGAGCTGTTTTTT	CASSFLANTGELFF
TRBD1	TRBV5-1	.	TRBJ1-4	TGCGCCAGCAGCCAAACGACAGGGGTAAACGAAAAACTGTTTTTT	CASSQTTGVNEKLFF
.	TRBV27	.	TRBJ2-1	TGTGCCAGCAGTTTATCGGGGGGTCCGGGTGAGCAGTTCTTC	CASSLSGGPGEQFF
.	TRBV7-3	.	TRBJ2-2	TGTGCCAGCAGCTTAGGACAGAACACCGGGGAGCTGTTTTTT	CASSLGQNTGELFF
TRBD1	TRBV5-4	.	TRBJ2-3	TGTGCCAGCAGCTCGGGCTTAGGGGGCCTAGGTACGCAGTATTTT	CASSSGLGGLGTQYF
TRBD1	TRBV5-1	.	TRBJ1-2	TGCGCCAGCAGCTCGGGACAGCGGATTCCTAACTATGGCTACACCTTC	CASSSGQRIPNYGYTF
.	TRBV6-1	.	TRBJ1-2	TGTGCCAGCAGTGATAATCCAGACCTCCTGAGGGGCTACACCTTC	CASSDNPDLLRGYTF
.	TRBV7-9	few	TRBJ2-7	TGTGCCAGCAGCTTAAGCTCAAGCTCCTACGAGCAGTACTTC	CASSLSSSSYEQYF
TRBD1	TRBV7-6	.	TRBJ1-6	TGTGCCAGCAGCAAACGACAGGGTGACTCACCCCTCCACTTT	CASSKRQGDSPLHF
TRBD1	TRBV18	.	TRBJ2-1	TGTGCCAGCTCACCACCATCAGGGGGCGGGTACAATGAGCAGTTCTTC	CASSPPSGGGYNEQFF
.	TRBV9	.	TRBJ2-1	TGTGCCAGCAGCCCTCGCCAGGGGAATGAGCAGTTCTTC	CASSPRQGNEQFF
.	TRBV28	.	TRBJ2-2	TGTGCCAGCAGTTTTGCCGGGACACCGAACACCGGGGAGCTGTTTTTT	CASSFAGTPNTGELFF